This T cell receptor (beta chain) was obtained from a study of monozygotic twins with inflammatory bowel disease (dated by TCRdb to about 2019). About the full investigation: The complete study included 28 monozygotic twin pairs: 19 IBD-discordant Danish pairs and nine German pairs, of which four were IBD-concordant and five were IBD-discordant. The search for disease-associated traits relied mainly on comparing, within discordant pairs, IBD patients with their genetically identical healthy co-twins. Each individual had, on average, about 151 000 unique TCRalpha sequences and 181 000 unique TCRbeta sequences available for analysis.

About this clonotype: Its target antigen remains unknown.

Broad study findings and their caveats: IBD patients shared fewer clonotypes with other individuals than healthy twins did, most markedly in patients showing signs of disease activity. No difference in repertoire similarity was observed between concordant and discordant twins, possibly owing to limited statistical power. Background noise and inter-individual variability may have been introduced into the repertoires by the differing immunosuppressive treatments among patients. Different T cell subtypes could not be distinguished in the analysis. IBD patients had lower TCRbeta repertoire diversity, measured by the inverse Simpson index, than their healthy co-twins. The results gave no support for a single strong signal or clonotype linked to IBD.

A roughly 2.7 ml peripheral blood sample was drawn into PAXgene tubes per donor and stored at -80°C. Without any T cell sorting, total RNA was extracted from whole blood using the PAXgene blood miRNA kit on an automated QIAcube. Deep TCRalpha and TCRbeta repertoire profiling with unique molecular barcoding was performed on peripheral blood of monozygotic twin pairs concordant or discordant for inflammatory bowel disease. For every twin pair, smoking habits were documented, and each individual was categorised as a current, former or never smoker. Looking up the germline V gene yields CDR1 SGHRS and CDR2 YFSETQ. Its CDR3 holds 13 amino acids, cysteine through phenylalanine. A DNA sequence was not provided. Libraries came from 5' RACE. For each TCR library, 3,500 to 4,000 ng of total RNA was used. For each sample, cDNA was synthesized in eight separate reactions using SMARTScribe reverse transcriptase. Unique molecular identifiers containing a 6-nucleotide sample barcode were introduced through template switching during cDNA synthesis. TCRalpha and TCRbeta cDNA was amplified in two nested PCRs of roughly 16 and 10 cycles, and bead purification was carried out after each PCR. Before amplification, the cDNA was treated with uracil DNA-glycosylase and purified using the QIAquick PCR purification kit. The second PCR was the step at which Illumina TruSeq-compatible adapters and sample-specific barcodes were added. Library quality and concentration were assessed using TapeStation and Qubit, and approximately 5 ng of each library was pooled. Pooled libraries were sequenced on an Illumina HiSeq2500 single-index Rapid Run with 2 x 100 bp reads and custom sequencing primers. Regarding the original processing steps: UMI-based consensus assembly with MiGEC version 1.2.6 was used to correct PCR and sequencing errors. MiXCR version 2.1.1 handled V(D)J alignment, clonotype assembly and CDR3 extraction. To normalise gene usage, clonotype sharing and MAIT/NKT TCR abundance, the top 1000, 10 000 and 20 000 clonotypes in each sample were analysed. Diversity was computed as the inverse Simpson index with the vegan R package after downsampling to 27 000 UMIs. Paired Mann-Whitney U tests were applied to discordant twin pairs, and Benjamini-Hochberg correction was used for multiple testing. Once TCRdb had reprocessed the reads, it stored one entry per CDR3 protein sequence and supplied no DNA. TCRdb, not the authors, supplied the V and J calls. The table for this sample shows 70,000 to 95,000 distinct CDR3 sequences. 7.4% of the sample is in the top ten clones.

What was sequenced was blood. This chain joins TRBV5-1 to TRBJ2-1. The receptor was isolated from a human donor with ulcerative colitis or Crohn's disease, or a healthy co-twin of an affected twin (not recorded which). CDR3 loop: CASSERLGNEQFF.